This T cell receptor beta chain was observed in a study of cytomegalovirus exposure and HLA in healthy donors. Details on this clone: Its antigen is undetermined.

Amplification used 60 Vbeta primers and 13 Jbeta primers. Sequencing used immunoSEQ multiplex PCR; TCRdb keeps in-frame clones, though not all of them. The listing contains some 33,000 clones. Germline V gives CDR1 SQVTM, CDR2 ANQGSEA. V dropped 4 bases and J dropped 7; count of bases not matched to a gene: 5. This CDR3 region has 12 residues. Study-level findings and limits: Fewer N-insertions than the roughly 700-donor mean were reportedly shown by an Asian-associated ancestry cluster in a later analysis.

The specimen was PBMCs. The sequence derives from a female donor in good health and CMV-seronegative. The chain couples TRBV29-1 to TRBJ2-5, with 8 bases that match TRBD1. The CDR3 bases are TGCAGCGTTGCGGACAGGGTGGGGACCCAGTACTTC. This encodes CSVADRVGTQYF.